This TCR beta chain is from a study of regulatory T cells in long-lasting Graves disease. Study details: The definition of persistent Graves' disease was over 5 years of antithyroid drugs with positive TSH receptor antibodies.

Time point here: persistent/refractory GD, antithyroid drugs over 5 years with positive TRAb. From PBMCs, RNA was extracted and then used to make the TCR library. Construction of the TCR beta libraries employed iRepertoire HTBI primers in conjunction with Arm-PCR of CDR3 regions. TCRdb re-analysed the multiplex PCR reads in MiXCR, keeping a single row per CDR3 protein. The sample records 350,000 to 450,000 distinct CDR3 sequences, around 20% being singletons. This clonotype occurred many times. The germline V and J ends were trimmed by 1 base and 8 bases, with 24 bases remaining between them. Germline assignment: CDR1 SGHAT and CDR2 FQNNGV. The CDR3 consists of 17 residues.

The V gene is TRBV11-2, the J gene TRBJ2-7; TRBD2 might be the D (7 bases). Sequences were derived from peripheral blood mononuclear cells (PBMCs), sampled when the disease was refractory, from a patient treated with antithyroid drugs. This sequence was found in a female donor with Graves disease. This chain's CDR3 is CASSLVAGTSAGGKQYF. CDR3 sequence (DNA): TGTGCCAGCAGCTTAGTTGCCGGGACATCTGCCGGGGGGAAGCAGTACTTC.